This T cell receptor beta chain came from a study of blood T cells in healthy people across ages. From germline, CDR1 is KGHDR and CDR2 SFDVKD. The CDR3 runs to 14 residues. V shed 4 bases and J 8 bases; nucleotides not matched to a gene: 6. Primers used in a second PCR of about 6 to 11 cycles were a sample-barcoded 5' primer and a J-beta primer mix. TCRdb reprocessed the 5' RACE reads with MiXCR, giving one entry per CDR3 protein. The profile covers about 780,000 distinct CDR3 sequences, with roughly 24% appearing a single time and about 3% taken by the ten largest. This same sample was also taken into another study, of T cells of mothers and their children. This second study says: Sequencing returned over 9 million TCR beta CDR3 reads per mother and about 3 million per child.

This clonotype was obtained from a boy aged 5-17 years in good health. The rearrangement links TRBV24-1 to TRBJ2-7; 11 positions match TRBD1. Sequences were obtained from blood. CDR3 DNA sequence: TGTGCCACCAGTGACCGGACAGGGGGCAGGAAGCAGTACTTC. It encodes CATSDRTGGRKQYF.